The source of this TCR beta chain is a study of T cells of healthy individuals. TCRdb reprocessed the 5' RACE reads with MiXCR, giving one entry per CDR3 protein. The repertoire holds 90,000 to 100,000 distinct CDR3 sequences, with approximately 18% as singletons. The sequence was collected from a human donor in good health.

The CDR3 reads CASSLNVAPLHF. The DNA of the CDR3 is TGTGCCAGCAGCTTAAACGTCGCACCCCTCCACTTT. The chain is built from TRBV7-2 and TRBJ1-6; D uncertain. The V and J ends lost 2 bases and 11 bases respectively, with 7 bases between them. CDR3 length: 12 residues. CDR1 SGHTA and CDR2 FQGNSA come from the germline V gene.